This record covers a single TCR beta chain. The clone's antigen remains unknown. There are no base qualities to consult, and no much larger clone falls within one base. This sample is drawn from a study of cytomegalovirus exposure and HLA in healthy donors (dated by TCRdb to about 2017). With regard to the full study: In an earlier analysis of about 560 of the donors, 276 Gb of sequence data and roughly 100 million unique TCR beta sequences from 180 million or so T cells were reported. Typing coverage differed by locus: A, B, C, DRB1 and DQB1 were typed in about 620-640 donors, DQA1 in roughly 500, DPA1 in nearly 610, and DPB1 in 400 to 480. Around 320 gigabases of sequencing data and approximately 93 million unique TCR sequences were included in an early release covering about 700 HLA-typed donors. The study aimed to test whether cataloging public T cell receptors could reveal signatures of past pathogen exposure. Across 300 to 400 genotyped donors of the cohort, an average of about 240,000 unique TCR beta nucleotide sequences per donor were sequenced, and approximately 19% of those sequences were non-productive. Both class I and class II loci were covered by HLA typing, at four-digit resolution. An earlier analysis of about 600 of the donors used high-throughput TCR beta sequencing to judge whether each TCR beta V gene segment behaved as functional or pseudogenic. The T cell repertoires of 670 or so subjects were profiled by immunosequencing and related to cytomegalovirus serostatus. Along with the approximately 700-subject first cohort, a separate validation cohort of over a hundred different subjects was used. Every repertoire in the discovery cohort had been generated on one and the same sequencing platform. In the later analysis, no new phenotypic data were used to find candidate immune exposures; instead, reliance was placed on TCR beta sequences and their occurrence across donors. Because of strong linkage in the cohort, four to six DR-DQ haplotypes were treated as single units for association and clustering. The study combined high-throughput TCR immunosequencing, statistical association of individual TCRs with disease status, and machine learning to predict cytomegalovirus infection status. A later genetic analysis took genome-wide SNP genotypes for about 55% of the roughly 670 donors and used that subset as a discovery cohort. Donor age, sex, ethnicity and CMV serostatus were compiled together with the repertoire data. In a later analysis, previously published TCR beta repertoires from about 670 donors were re-analyzed and high-resolution HLA genotyping was added so that TCR occurrence patterns could be studied. The genetic ancestry cluster associated with self-reported Caucasian donors included roughly 84% of the approximately 410 genotyped donors. The research as a whole found: When HLA alleles, especially DR and DQ, strongly co-occurred, TCR associations were difficult to assign to individual alleles. According to a later analysis, TCR association rates differed among HLA loci, with DRB1 alleles showing the most associated TCRs and HLA-C alleles showing the fewest. An earlier analysis of approximately 500 of the donors showed that most TCR beta V segments appeared in productive rearrangements either about 87% or about 30% of the time, which broadly matched IMGT annotations. Roughly uniform sequencing depth across donors was assumed in presence/absence analyses, although this assumption may not hold. The authors suggested that the approach could potentially be extended to other disease states and immunological phenotypes. Most CMV-associated TCR beta chains appeared to be HLA-restricted in a later analysis, and the HLA associations seemed to be driven largely by CMV exposure. While some public TCRs were present in many individuals, most TCR sequences turned up only very rarely across donors. Linkage disequilibrium might explain the correlated functional status among segregating V segments, but an unknown experimental factor could not be excluded. In vitro tests confirmed that three of the cytomegalovirus-associated TCR beta chains recognize cytomegalovirus antigens. In a later analysis, some 17,000 TCR beta sequences were associated with specific HLA alleles at a false discovery rate of 0.05. Because counts were too low, about 15 rarely observed V segments, including chromosome 9 orphons, were left out of the earlier analysis of about 500 of the donors. A group of highly shared sequence variants was considered likely to be a technical artifact of the sequencing pipeline. This cohort had only TCR beta chains sequenced, and the lack of alpha or paired-chain data limited which features could be detected. V-gene and J-gene trimming of TCR beta chains was associated with a missense DCLRE1C variant in a later genetic analysis, and the association was replicated in an independent cohort. The classifier was reported to diagnose cytomegalovirus status with high specificity and sensitivity in both the original cohort and the validation cohort. In a later genetic analysis, fewer N-insertions in productive TCRs were reported among donors in an Asian-associated ancestry cluster than the approximately 710-donor mean. A further reported finding was that TCR beta sequences accurately predicted the HLA-A and HLA-B alleles for most subjects in the first cohort. Because HLA typing was unavailable for some donors at each locus, only the typed subset was used in association tests. In a later analysis, several top co-occurrence clusters were reported to appear linked to parvovirus B19, influenza, CMV and Epstein-Barr virus. A later analysis found that HLA-associated TCR beta chains were more clonally expanded and had lower generation probabilities than equally common non-associated chains. Immune exposure information for the cohort was limited to CMV serostatus. In the study, about 150 TCR beta chains were listed as associated with cytomegalovirus. Some IMGT-functional V segments, including TRBV6-2 and TRBV6-3, could not be distinguished by the 87-base-pair reads and were therefore excluded.

The cohort was made up of about 670 healthy bone marrow donors. At the time of sampling, all cohort members were nominally healthy, though unrecorded immune exposures were likely present. The donor tested CMV seronegative and was one of the 352 seronegative cohort members. A peripheral blood sample was provided by each donor, and peripheral blood mononuclear cells were used for TCR beta sequencing. Genomic DNA extraction from the blood cell samples was performed with the Qiagen DNeasy Blood Extraction Kit. The germline V gene yields MDHEN for CDR1 and SYDVKM for CDR2. The CDR3 starts with the cysteine, ends with the phenylalanine, and has 14 residues. CDR3 DNA only is kept here, 42 bases in frame from base 1. V is clipped by 2 bases and J by 7 bases, and the sequence between their germline boundaries is 15 bases long. Receptor libraries were prepared by the immunoSEQ multiplex PCR assay. The multiplex PCR relied on a mix of 60 forward primers for TCR Vbeta segments and 13 reverse primers for TCR Jbeta segments. The CDR3 region of rearranged TCR beta genes was amplified from genomic DNA by a multiplex PCR assay. Amplified TCR beta libraries were sequenced as 87-base-pair reads on the Illumina HiSeq System. The authors processed their data as follows. A later analysis counted about 80 million unique TCR beta chains across the 690 or so repertoires, and 9 million to 14 million of these chains were shared by at least two donors. To remove PCR and sequencing errors, raw reads were error-corrected and collapsed into unique sequences using a nearest-neighbor algorithm that merged closely related sequences. CDR3 sequences were aligned to IMGT reference sequences to assign V, D and J gene segments. For a sequence to be retained, a match of at least six nucleotides was required to both a V gene segment and a J gene segment. Rearrangements were called productive when the CDR3 lacked stop codons and stayed in frame with V and J; all others were non-productive. Following IMGT convention, CDR3 was defined as the stretch from the second conserved V-encoded cysteine up to the conserved J-encoded phenylalanine. The earlier analysis of 500 to 750 of the donors excluded any sequence lacking an unambiguous match to a single V gene segment. An earlier analysis of roughly 590 of the donors called V segments functional above 56.7% productive rearrangements and segregating when the between-donor standard deviation exceeded 5%. A statistical classification framework was built to diagnose cytomegalovirus status from the catalog of TCR beta chain sequences. V and J gene assignment, in a later analysis, came from comparing TCR nucleotide sequences with IMGT/GENE-DB human TR gene sequences. Using the TCRdist pipeline, a later analysis assigned CDR3 sequences along with most-parsimonious VDJ recombination scenarios. In a later analysis, each TCR beta chain was defined by its CDR3 amino acid sequence together with its V-gene family, and reads without a unique V-gene family were excluded. To address suspected cross-contamination and a sequencing artifact, a later analysis removed around 600 highly shared, low-generation-probability nucleotide sequences. For each public chain, a later analysis derived a clonal expansion index from normalized ranks of inferred template counts within each repertoire. In a later analysis, generation probabilities were computed with a VDJ recombination model fitted to out-of-frame rearrangements, and the resulting probabilities were checked against IGoR. Hypergeometric tests were used in a later analysis to score TCR-TCR, TCR-HLA and TCR-CMV co-occurrence, with a repertoire-size bias correction applied to the TCR pairs. A later analysis estimated false discovery rates by permuting HLA or CMV assignments 20 times. In a later analysis, co-occurring TCRs were grouped using DBSCAN, and TCRdist sequence similarity was added for clustering within HLA-allele-positive subsets. Repertoires with fewer than 30,000 or more than 120,000 public chains were left out of co-occurrence clustering, as were a handful of repertoires with anomalous nucleotide sharing. As stored in TCRdb, this immuneACCESS dataset retains in-frame rearrangements with V and J assigned. A fraction of the clones does not appear; measured against another copy, unresolved V genes explain less than half of the discrepancy, and the remainder lacks a known reason. V, J and clone size are taken as reported in that table, and D and trimming were inferred from the DNA itself. For this sample the table gives 95,000 to 100,000 clones, of which over 70% were detected only once. The top ten constitute less than 11% of the sample.

The sequencing sample was made of PBMCs. This sequence was found in a man aged 45-65 years in good health and CMV-seronegative. The chain employs TRBV28 and TRBJ2-7; TRBD2 might be the D gene, on 6 matching bases. The CDR3 in this case is CASSLVRDLGEQYF. The DNA reads TGTGCCAGCAGTTTAGTGCGGGACCTGGGTGAGCAGTACTTC.